The 23 T cell receptor beta chains below come from one sample, sequenced in a study of OX40 agonist ivuxolimab in advanced cancers. Data came from immunoSEQ multiplex PCR; TCRdb stores just in-frame clones and leaves some out. The sample holds more than 45,000 clones, 86% seen once. The material sequenced was CD4+ or CD8+ T cells sorted from blood, taken in a trial of the OX40 agonist ivuxolimab. These receptors all stem from an adult with an advanced solid tumor such as melanoma, head and neck, liver or kidney cancer.

In its sample, this clone was seen once. V usage is TRBV27 and J usage is TRBJ2-7, with D perhaps TRBD2 (5 bases). The ends were cut back, 7 bases at V and 2 bases at J, with 9 bases in the middle. Germline assignment: CDR1 MNHEY and CDR2 SMNVEV (reference sequence). The CDR3 length is 12 residues. The CDR3 bases are TGTGCCAGCAAGGAGGCTACCTACGAGCAGTACTTC. Translating gives CASKEATYEQYF.

The chain couples TRBV5-4 to TRBJ1-2; unclear D gene. The CDR3 extends over 14 amino acids. Germline V gives CDR1 SGHNT, CDR2 YYREEE (reference sequence). V lost 4 bases to trimming and J lost 2 bases, with 12 bases between them. CDR3 loop: CASSPDGGNYGYTF. The CDR3 DNA is TGTGCCAGCAGCCCCGACGGCGGAAACTATGGCTACACCTTC.

The gene calls are TRBV4-1 and TRBJ2-3, with 16 bases fitting TRBD2. The trim removed 4 bases at V and 3 bases at J, leaving 4 bases unmatched. The CDR3 is 17 amino acids. In germline, CDR1 is MGHRA, CDR2 YSYEKL. The CDR3 loop reads CASSPGTSGGATDTQYF. CDR3 sequence (DNA): TGCGCCAGCAGCCCGGGGACTAGCGGGGGGGCTACAGATACGCAGTATTTT.

The rearrangement joins TRBV27 to TRBJ1-6; no clear D gene. The CDR3 is made up of 14 amino acids. Germline CDR1 and CDR2: MNHEY and SMNVEV (reference sequence). With 7 bases removed from V and 6 bases from J, the gap between germline ends came to 13 bases. This CDR3 is CASNPNGANSPLHF. Here the CDR3 DNA reads TGTGCCAGCAACCCGAACGGAGCTAATTCACCCCTCCACTTT.

The chain uses TRBV5-1 and TRBJ1-6, with 9 bases aligning to TRBD1. The CDR3 spans 16 residues. Germline values: CDR1 SGHRS, CDR2 YFSETQ. V gave up 2 bases and J gave up 6 bases; unmatched junction bases: 6. In DNA form, the CDR3 reads TGCGCCAGCAGCTTAGCCCCGGACAGGGGTAATTCACCCCTCCACTTT. Encoded protein: CASSLAPDRGNSPLHF.

The CDR3 is CASSRDRSEDTQYF. The CDR3 coding sequence is TGCGCCAGCTCCCGGGACAGGAGCGAGGATACGCAGTATTTT. This rearrangement joins TRBV5-1 to TRBJ2-3; 8 bases are a match to TRBD1. Germline values: CDR1 SGHRS, CDR2 YFSETQ. The junction had 10 bases not matched to a gene; V was cut back by 7 bases and J by 6 bases. The CDR3 is 14 residues long.

The V and J genes are TRBV5-1 and TRBJ2-2; 9 bases match TRBD1. Germline V gene sequence: CDR1 SGHRS, CDR2 YFSETQ. The length of the CDR3 is 15 residues. V was clipped by 2 bases and J by 5 bases; unmatched bases: 4. In nucleotides, the CDR3 is TGCGCCAGCAGCTTACAGGGGGCGAGTACCGGGGAGCTGTTTTTT. Encoded protein: CASSLQGASTGELFF.

The chain joins TRBV10-3 to TRBJ1-2, with D possibly TRBD1 on 5 matching bases. This CDR3 contains 16 residues. With 8 bases removed from V and 4 bases from J, the gap between germline ends came to 23 bases. CDR1 is ENHRY, CDR2 SYGVKD, per germline. CDR3 region: CAISPPGGQGFYGYTF. CDR3 DNA sequence: TGTGCCATCTCTCCCCCAGGTGGGCAGGGCTTCTATGGCTACACCTTC.

The chain joins TRBV5-6 to TRBJ1-1, with 7 bases fitting TRBD1. Germline-derived CDR1 and CDR2 are SGHDT and YYEEEE. V gave up 5 bases and J gave up 3 bases; unmatched junction bases: 4. The CDR3 consists of 13 residues. DNA for the CDR3: TGTGCCAGCAGATATGACAGGGACACTGAAGCTTTCTTT. It codes for CASRYDRDTEAFF.

The chain has TRBV19 and TRBJ1-6; 8 bases map to TRBD1. J lost 4 bases, V lost 0 bases, and 5 bases had no gene match. CDR1 is LNHDA and CDR2 is SQIVND in the germline V gene (reference sequence). This CDR3 is 17 amino acids long. CDR3 sequence reads: CASSIEAGGLYNSPLHF. CDR3 bases: TGTGCCAGTAGTATAGAGGCAGGGGGCTTGTATAATTCACCCCTCCACTTT.

The chain employs TRBV30 and TRBJ2-2; tentative D call: TRBD1 (5 bases). The CDR3 contains 14 residues. The V and J ends lost 5 bases and 6 bases respectively, with 16 bases between them. CDR1 and CDR2 from the germline V gene are GTSNPN and SVGIG (reference sequence). The CDR3 sequence: CAWGGHPGAGELFF. In DNA, the CDR3 is TGTGCCTGGGGTGGACATCCTGGGGCCGGGGAGCTGTTTTTT.

V gene TRBV2 combines with J gene TRBJ2-6; no clear D gene. V was pared by 7 bases and J by 0 bases, with 4 bases between. The CDR3 is 13 amino acids. Per germline, CDR1 SNHLY and CDR2 FYNNEI. The CDR3 region is CASTLSGANVLTF. The DNA for the CDR3 is TGTGCCAGCACTCTCTCTGGGGCCAACGTCCTGACTTTC.

This clone has just one count. The V and J genes are TRBV19 and TRBJ2-1; 14 bases match TRBD2. V lost 7 bases, J lost 12 bases, and 8 bases stayed unmatched. The length of the CDR3 is 14 residues. Per germline, CDR1 LNHDA and CDR2 SQIVND (reference sequence). In nucleotides, the CDR3 is TGTGCCAGTACTGGGACTAGCGGGGGCCGGGGGCAGTTCTTC. Its protein product is CASTGTSGGRGQFF. The entire variable domain, with the rest obtained from reference TRBV19 and TRBJ2-1, is as follows: DGGITQSPKYLFRKEGQNVTLSCEQNLNHDAMYWYRQDPGQGLRLIYYSQIVNDFQKGDIAEGYSVSREKKESFPLTVTSAQKNPTAFYLCASTGTSGGRGQFFGPGTRLTVL.

The chain employs TRBV5-1 and TRBJ2-6, with 9 positions matching TRBD1. The trim removed 2 bases at V and 2 bases at J, leaving 5 bases unmatched. Germline values: CDR1 SGHRS, CDR2 YFSETQ. The CDR3 runs 17 residues. CDR3 protein: CASSFAGQGTGANVLTF. CDR3 nucleotide sequence: TGCGCCAGCAGCTTTGCGGGACAGGGAACTGGGGCCAACGTCCTGACTTTC.

The CDR3, as DNA: TGTGCCAGCAGCCTTTGGGGCGGGGGCAATAGTAACGAGCAGTACTTC. Amino acid sequence: CASSLWGGGNSNEQYF. The genes are TRBV7-8 and TRBJ2-7, with D possibly being TRBD2 (7 bases). Germline CDR1 reads SGHVS; CDR2 reads FQNEAQ. The CDR3 runs 16 residues. With 5 bases removed from V and 5 bases from J, the gap between germline ends came to 22 bases.

The V call is TRBV18, the J call TRBJ2-2; weak D call: TRBD1 (6 bases). Trimming shortened V by 2 bases and J by 6 bases, and 10 bases separated the two germline ends. Per the germline V gene, CDR1 is KGHSH and CDR2 is LQKENI. CDR3 size: 14 residues. This CDR3 is CASSPTRGSGELFF. DNA of the CDR3: TGTGCCAGCTCACCAACCAGGGGATCCGGGGAGCTGTTTTTT.

The chain couples TRBV29-1 to TRBJ2-3; 10 nucleotides line up with TRBD2. This CDR3 has 14 residues. The junction had 8 bases not matched to a gene; V was cut back by 4 bases and J by 7 bases. Germline V CDR1 and CDR2: SQVTM, ANQGSEA. CDR3 bases: TGCAGCGTTGGGACTAGCGGACGACCCTATACGCAGTATTTT. Its translation: CSVGTSGRPYTQYF.

V gene TRBV6-5 combines with J gene TRBJ1-5; D not resolved. V was shortened by 0 bases and J by 9 bases, with 15 bases between the two germline ends. The CDR3 has 15 residues. The germline V gene encodes CDR1 MNHEY and CDR2 SVGAGI. CDR3 residues: CASSYSNAAPGPQHF. Written as DNA, the CDR3 is TGTGCCAGCAGTTACTCGAATGCGGCGCCGGGGCCCCAGCATTTT.

The V gene is TRBV7-2, the J gene TRBJ2-7; no clear D. Trimming pared 3 bases from V and 3 bases from J, leaving 9 bases between. There are 13 residues in the CDR3. Looked up from germline, CDR1 is SGHTA and CDR2 is FQGNSA. CDR3 protein: CASSFAHNYEQYF. The CDR3 nucleotides read TGTGCCAGCAGCTTTGCCCATAACTACGAGCAGTACTTC.

V gene TRBV19 combines with J gene TRBJ1-1; D possibly corresponds to TRBD1 (5 bases). The CDR3 contains 14 residues. Germline-derived CDR1 and CDR2 are LNHDA and SQIVND (reference sequence). Trimming pared 3 bases from V and 3 bases from J, leaving 11 bases between. The CDR3 protein is CASSILGVDTEAFF. Written as DNA, the CDR3 is TGTGCCAGTAGTATCCTGGGGGTGGACACTGAAGCTTTCTTT. Looking up the rest from reference TRBV19 and TRBJ1-1 gives the full variable domain: DGGITQSPKYLFRKEGQNVTLSCEQNLNHDAMYWYRQDPGQGLRLIYYSQIVNDFQKGDIAEGYSVSREKKESFPLTVTSAQKNPTAFYLCASSILGVDTEAFFGQGTRLTVV.

The chain links TRBV7-3 to TRBJ2-2; no clear D. The V gene's germline CDR1 is SGHTA and CDR2 FQGTGA. The CDR3 is 16 amino acids. V lost 4 bases, J lost 7 bases, and 19 bases lay in between. The CDR3 region is CASSSTFPARNGELFF. In DNA, the CDR3 is TGTGCCAGCAGCTCCACCTTCCCCGCGCGAAACGGGGAGCTGTTTTTT.

The chain uses TRBV9 and TRBJ1-5; 11 bases are a match to TRBD1. There are 16 residues in the CDR3. Germline V gene sequence: CDR1 SGDLS, CDR2 YYNGEE. Losses at the gene ends were 4 bases for V and 2 bases for J; bases not matched to a gene: 5. The CDR3 loop is CASSPGQGAGNQPQHF. The CDR3 coding sequence is TGTGCCAGCAGCCCTGGACAGGGGGCGGGCAATCAGCCCCAGCATTTT.

This rearrangement joins TRBV6-6 to TRBJ1-6, with D hard to call. V lost 5 bases, J lost 7 bases, and 12 bases lay in between. Germline CDR1 reads MNHNY; CDR2 reads SVGAGI (reference sequence). The CDR3 loop spans 14 amino acids. The chain's CDR3 is CASSTLLANSPLHF. The DNA of the CDR3 is TGTGCCAGCAGTACGTTATTGGCGAATTCACCCCTCCACTTT.